The sequence of this TCR beta chain was determined in a study of blood T cells in healthy people across ages. Study summary: With template switching, about one barcoded beta molecule was captured per two T cells.

CDR1 and CDR2 (germline): MDHEN, SYDVKM. V was pared by 5 bases and J by 5 bases, with 15 bases between. The CDR3 loop spans 14 amino acids. Roughly 10 milliliters was the volume of peripheral blood drawn from each donor. A second roughly 6 to 12 cycle PCR used barcoded and J-beta primers. One entry per CDR3 protein, called by TCRdb with MiXCR from the 5' RACE reads. The sample lists 1.6 million or so distinct CDR3 sequences, roughly a third occurring once. Sequencing input: blood. This TCR came from a young woman in good health. This chain uses TRBV28 with TRBJ1-2, with D hard to call. In nucleotides, the CDR3 is TGTGCCAGCAGTCGGGCCGCGACCCCATATGGCTACACCTTC. Translating gives CASSRAATPYGYTF.